These 21 T cell receptor beta chains share one sample of origin, sequenced in a study of cytomegalovirus exposure and HLA in healthy donors. TCRdb keeps only in-frame clones here, not all; method: immunoSEQ multiplex PCR. This table has over 200,000 clones, approximately 87% appearing once. The material sequenced was PBMCs. These receptors all come from a woman aged 18-35 years in good health and CMV-seronegative.

V is TRBV7-3 and J is TRBJ2-1, with D uncertain. V lost 1 base and J 0 bases, leaving 1 base between the germline ends. Germline CDR1 reads SGHTA; CDR2 reads FQGTGA. The CDR3 covers 13 residues. The chain's CDR3 is CASSLNSYNEQFF. Written as DNA, the CDR3 is TGTGCCAGCAGCTTAAACTCCTACAATGAGCAGTTCTTC.

The rearrangement joins TRBV27 to TRBJ1-4; D gene ambiguous. V was trimmed by 3 bases and J by 8 bases, leaving 10 bases between them. The CDR3 runs 13 residues. Germline V lookup: CDR1 MNHEY, CDR2 SMNVEV (reference sequence). The CDR3 here is CASSFGWREKLFF. CDR3 nucleotide sequence: TGTGCCAGCAGTTTTGGGTGGAGGGAAAAACTGTTTTTT.

This chain joins TRBV11-1 and TRBJ2-7; a weak D match, TRBD2 (6 bases). The CDR3 is made up of 16 amino acids. Germline V gene sequence: CDR1 SGHAT, CDR2 FQDESV (reference sequence). Trimming took off 4 bases at V and 2 bases at J, with 18 bases between the two ends. The CDR3 sequence: CASSSSIPLATYEQYF. CDR3 coding DNA: TGTGCCAGCAGCTCTTCGATCCCGCTAGCGACCTACGAGCAGTACTTC.

The chain joins TRBV9 to TRBJ1-3, with unresolved D. This CDR3 has 16 amino acids. CDR1 is SGDLS, CDR2 YYNGEE, per germline. V lost 0 bases to trimming and J lost 0 bases, with 10 bases between them. The CDR3 region is CASSVEPHGSGNTIYF. DNA for the CDR3: TGTGCCAGCAGCGTAGAGCCTCACGGCTCTGGAAACACCATATATTTT.

The chain joins TRBV7-9 to TRBJ1-1; D is unclear. This CDR3 comprises 15 residues. Trimming took 5 bases from V and 0 from J, leaving 13 bases between them. CDR1 and CDR2 (germline): SEHNR, FQNEAQ (reference sequence). The CDR3 region has the DNA TGTGCCAGCAGCCGCCCTGGACCCATGAACACTGAAGCTTTCTTT. Its translation is CASSRPGPMNTEAFF.

The rearrangement joins TRBV10-1 to TRBJ2-3; D perhaps matches TRBD1 (5 bases). V was pared by 3 bases and J by 1 base, with 14 bases between. CDR3 length equals 16 residues. The V gene's germline CDR1 is WNHNN and CDR2 SYGVQD (reference sequence). DNA for the CDR3: TGCGCCAGCAGTGAATGGGGCCCCGGCCGCACAGATACGCAGTATTTT. Its protein product is CASSEWGPGRTDTQYF.

The chain employs TRBV7-2 and TRBJ2-7; D is possibly TRBD1 (5 bases). The CDR3 runs 12 residues. Trimming removed 2 bases from V and 5 bases from J, with 7 bases in between. Germline CDR1 SGHTA, CDR2 FQGNSA. The CDR3 loop is CASSLLGDEQYF. The CDR3 DNA reads TGTGCCAGCAGCTTACTAGGGGACGAGCAGTACTTC.

V usage is TRBV6-5 and J usage is TRBJ1-2; no clear D gene. Trimming cost V 0 bases and J 6 bases, with 5 bases left between them. This CDR3 is 12 amino acids long. Germline-derived CDR1 and CDR2 are MNHEY and SVGAGI. Here the CDR3 DNA reads TGTGCCAGCAGTTACTCAGGGAATGGCTACACCTTC. This encodes CASSYSGNGYTF.

V gene TRBV28 combines with J gene TRBJ2-7, with TRBD2 matching over 12 bases. V shed 8 bases and J 2 bases; nucleotides not matched to a gene: 1. The germline gives CDR1 MDHEN, CDR2 SYDVKM. The CDR3 has 13 residues. The CDR3 DNA follows: TGTGCCAGCGGACTAGCGGGACCCTACGAGCAGTACTTC. This gives the protein CASGLAGPYEQYF.

J is TRBJ2-7 and V is TRBV30; D may be TRBD2 (6 bases). In germline, CDR1 is GTSNPN, CDR2 SVGIG (reference sequence). This CDR3 has 14 amino acids. The V end was cut by 4 bases, the J end by 0 bases, with 13 bases between. As DNA, the CDR3 is TGTGCCTGGACGCCCCCGACTAGCTCCTACGAGCAGTACTTC. Protein: CAWTPPTSSYEQYF.

V is TRBV2 and J is TRBJ1-2; D possibly corresponds to TRBD1 (5 bases). The germline V gene has CDR1 SNHLY and CDR2 FYNNEI. Between the trimmed V and J ends, which lost 4 bases and 3 bases, there was a span of 6 bases. This CDR3 spans 12 amino acids. The DNA of the CDR3 is TGTGCCAGCAGTGGAGGGGACTATGGCTACACCTTC. Its translation is CASSGGDYGYTF.

The rearrangement links TRBV30 to TRBJ1-5; D gene ambiguous. This CDR3 spans 15 amino acids. Trimming left V 2 bases short and J 2 bases short, with 13 bases between. In germline, CDR1 is GTSNPN, CDR2 SVGIG (reference sequence). The CDR3 coding sequence is TGTGCCTGGAGTAAGATGGGCTTGGGCAATCAGCCCCAGCATTTT. Translating gives CAWSKMGLGNQPQHF.

The table lists this clone with a few counts. The genes are TRBV6-5 and TRBJ2-7, with unresolved D. Between the trimmed V and J ends, which lost 8 bases and 0 bases, there was a span of 8 bases. CDR1 MNHEY and CDR2 SVGAGI come from the germline V gene. There are 12 residues in the CDR3. The CDR3 reads CASGRTSYEQYF. In DNA, the CDR3 is TGTGCCAGCGGAAGGACCTCCTACGAGCAGTACTTC.

The rearrangement links TRBV5-6 to TRBJ1-2; no clear D gene. CDR3 length: 16 amino acids. CDR1 is SGHDT, CDR2 YYEEEE, per germline. Trimming removed 9 bases at V and 2 bases at J, with 23 bases between. DNA for the CDR3: TGTGCCAACCCGTGGGAACGAGGGATGGCCAACTATGGCTACACCTTC. As protein: CANPWERGMANYGYTF. Using reference TRBV5-6 and TRBJ1-2 for the parts outside the CDR3, the full variable domain is DAGVTQSPTHLIKTRGQQVTLRCSPKSGHDTVSWYQQALGQGPQFIFQYYEEEERQRGNFPDRFSGHQFPNYSSELNVNALLLGDSALYLCANPWERGMANYGYTFGSGTRLTVV.

The chain links TRBV6-1 to TRBJ2-1; 7 bases line up with TRBD2. CDR1 MNHNS and CDR2 SASEGT come from the germline V gene. There are 18 residues in the CDR3. J was trimmed by 9 bases and V by 4 bases; bases with no gene match: 21. The CDR3 reads CASSVLSPGSAGAGEQFF. The CDR3 DNA sequence: TGTGCCAGCAGTGTATTAAGTCCGGGTTCGGCGGGAGCTGGTGAGCAGTTCTTC.

The genes are TRBV9 and TRBJ2-5; perhaps TRBD1 as D (5 bases). Germline V gene data show CDR1 as SGDLS and CDR2 as YYNGEE. CDR3 length equals 13 residues. V dropped 2 bases and J dropped 5 bases, with 10 bases sitting between them. The CDR3 sequence is CASSVNPGETQYF. CDR3 DNA: TGTGCCAGCAGCGTCAACCCAGGGGAGACCCAGTACTTC.

This chain links TRBV15 with TRBJ1-4, with 7 nucleotides matching TRBD1. CDR1 is LNHNV and CDR2 is YYDKDF in the germline V gene (reference sequence). The CDR3 runs to 15 residues. Unmatched junction bases numbered 0, after V lost 0 bases and J lost 2 bases. This chain's CDR3 is CATSRDRGTNEKLFF. CDR3 DNA: TGTGCCACCAGCAGAGACAGGGGGACTAATGAAAAACTGTTTTTT.

The rearrangement links TRBV9 to TRBJ2-2; 11 nucleotides align to TRBD2. With V trimmed by 3 bases and J by 7 bases, 11 bases remained unmatched. The CDR3 runs to 17 residues. Germline CDR1 reads SGDLS; CDR2 reads YYNGEE. The CDR3 is CASSEGSGRAYGGELFF. The CDR3, as DNA: TGTGCCAGCAGCGAAGGTAGCGGGAGGGCCTACGGCGGGGAGCTGTTTTTT.

The chain has TRBV18 and TRBJ2-5; D unclear. Germline CDR1 KGHSH, CDR2 LQKENI. Trimming took off 2 bases at V and 1 base at J, with 8 bases between the two ends. This CDR3 is 14 amino acids long. CDR3 bases: TGTGCCAGCTCACCAACCGCGATCCAAGAGACCCAGTACTTC. Translating it yields CASSPTAIQETQYF.

This clone has only one observation. The chain combines TRBV7-9 with TRBJ1-2; the match to TRBD1 covers 7 bases. Germline CDR1 is SEHNR and CDR2 is FQNEAQ (reference sequence). The CDR3 is 17 residues long. With V trimmed by 1 base and J by 1 base, 9 bases remained unmatched. The CDR3 DNA follows: TGTGCCAGCAGCTTAGTTTCCGCAGGGGGGTATAACTATGGCTACACCTTC. Residues: CASSLVSAGGYNYGYTF.

The chain combines TRBV5-1 with TRBJ2-2, with D unclear. The CDR3 is 14 amino acids. Trimming removed 4 bases from V and 0 bases from J, with 7 bases in between. Germline V gives CDR1 SGHRS, CDR2 YFSETQ. This CDR3 is CASSRGSNTGELFF. CDR3 coding DNA: TGCGCCAGCAGCAGAGGTTCGAACACCGGGGAGCTGTTTTTT.